Listed here is a single T cell receptor (beta chain). Its cognate antigen is unknown. This sample was included in a study of monozygotic twins with inflammatory bowel disease. Study results and limitations: Using the inverse Simpson index, IBD patients had lower TCRbeta diversity than healthy co-twins.

For every TCR library, about 4,000 ng of total RNA was used. After re-calling the 5' RACE reads, TCRdb lists one entry per CDR3 protein, DNA absent. The listing records 300,000 to 400,000 distinct CDR3 sequences. Sequencing used blood. This TCR derives from a human donor with ulcerative colitis or Crohn's disease, or a healthy co-twin of an affected twin (not recorded which).

CDR3 sequence: CASSLDASGGYYNEQFF. The rearrangement links TRBV7-9 to TRBJ2-1; TCRdb's D gene call, TRBD2, goes unchecked for lack of DNA. There are 17 residues in the CDR3. Germline assignment: CDR1 SEHNR and CDR2 FQNEAQ (reference sequence). Complete variable domain (other parts from reference TRBV7-9 and TRBJ2-1): DTGVSQNPRHKITKRGQNVTFRCDPISEHNRLYWYRQTLGQGPEFLTYFQNEAQLEKSRLLSDRFSAERPKGSFSTLEIQRTEQGDSAMYLCASSLDASGGYYNEQFFGPGTRLTVL.